The 19 T cell receptor beta chains presented below share a single source sample, sequenced in a study of T cells in Graves' hyperthyroidism and ophthalmopathy. From RNA transcripts, TCR beta CDR3 regions were amplified. An initial round of RT-PCR targeting the TCR CDR3 relied on the HTBI primer set. One entry per CDR3 protein, called by TCRdb with MiXCR from the multiplex PCR reads. The sample records approximately 300,000 distinct CDR3 sequences, approximately 18% being singletons. Sequencing was performed on blood. All receptors come from a man aged 50 to 59 with Graves' ophthalmopathy.

This clonotype appeared a few times. The V gene is TRBV29-1, the J gene TRBJ2-1, with D perhaps TRBD2 (6 bases). Trimming left V 1 base short and J 6 bases short, with 13 bases between. In germline, CDR1 is SQVTM, CDR2 ANQGSEA. The CDR3 extends over 14 amino acids. CDR3 amino acids: CSVEVRLGGNEQFF. In nucleotides, the CDR3 is TGCAGCGTTGAAGTCCGACTAGGTGGCAATGAGCAGTTCTTC.

This clonotype was detected ten times or more. This sequence joins TRBV7-6 and TRBJ2-3; 12 bases fit TRBD2. This CDR3 is 17 amino acids long. Trimming took 5 bases from V and 5 from J; bases not matched to a gene: 11. Per germline, CDR1 SGHVS and CDR2 FNYEAQ. The CDR3 spells CASSLLGPTSGGDTQYF. The CDR3 DNA sequence: TGTGCCAGCAGCCTACTGGGCCCGACTAGCGGGGGAGATACGCAGTATTTT. Variable domain in full (rest from reference TRBV7-6 and TRBJ2-3): GAGVSQSPRYKVTKRGQDVALRCDPISGHVSLYWYRQALGQGPEFLTYFNYEAQQDKSGLPNDRFSAERPEGSISTLTIQRTEQRDSAMYRCASSLLGPTSGGDTQYFGPGTRLTVL.

This clonotype was detected ten times or more. The chain recombines TRBV12-3 or TRBV12-4 with TRBJ1-4, with 7 bases fitting TRBD1. The CDR3 has 14 amino acids. V lost 6 bases and J lost 5; bases outside the gene matches: 6. In nucleotides, the CDR3 is TGTGCCAGCAGATATTCGGGACAGAATGAAAAACTGTTTTTT. It encodes CASRYSGQNEKLFF.

This clonotype has at least ten counts. This chain joins TRBV6-1 and TRBJ1-5; 11 bases are a match to TRBD1. This CDR3 comprises 15 residues. Germline CDR1 and CDR2: MNHNS and SASEGT. V lost 8 bases and J lost 3; bases outside the gene matches: 6. The CDR3 loop is CASDRDRGINQPQHF. The CDR3, as DNA: TGTGCCAGCGACCGGGACAGGGGGATCAATCAGCCCCAGCATTTT.

This clonotype was found many times. The rearrangement links TRBV6-5 to TRBJ1-2; 7 nucleotides match TRBD1. The CDR3 totals 17 residues. The V and J ends lost 0 bases and 4 bases, in that order; junction bases with no gene match: 11. CDR1 MNHEY and CDR2 SVGAGI come from the germline V gene. DNA of the CDR3: TGTGCCAGCAGTTACTCTAGGACGGACAGGAGTGGCTATGGCTACACCTTC. It specifies CASSYSRTDRSGYGYTF.

This clonotype has a count of ten or more. The chain has TRBV6-1 and TRBJ1-5, with D possibly TRBD1 on 6 matching bases. The V and J ends lost 2 bases and 5 bases respectively, with 10 bases between them. From germline, CDR1 is MNHNS and CDR2 SASEGT. The CDR3 contains 14 residues. The CDR3 region is CASSERAGDQPQHF. Written as DNA, the CDR3 is TGTGCCAGCAGTGAAAGGGCAGGGGATCAGCCCCAGCATTTT.

This clonotype was observed at least ten times. The chain couples TRBV20-1 to TRBJ2-3; maybe TRBD2 (5 bases). Trimming took off 2 bases at V and 1 base at J, with 10 bases between the two ends. Germline CDR1 DFQATT, CDR2 SNEGSKA (reference sequence). The CDR3 loop spans 14 amino acids. In nucleotides, the CDR3 is TGCAGTGCTAGAAGAGGAGGAGGCACAGATACGCAGTATTTT. Translated: CSARRGGGTDTQYF.

By its share, this clonotype is large. The rearrangement uses TRBV5-1 and TRBJ2-3; 9 bases fit TRBD1. The germline CDR1 and CDR2 sequences are SGHRS and YFSETQ. The J segment lost 1 base and the V segment lost 4 bases, leaving 7 bases of the junction unmatched. The CDR3 contains 16 residues. The CDR3 DNA follows: TGCGCCAGCAGCCCGGAACAGGGGGCCCGCACAGATACGCAGTATTTT. It specifies CASSPEQGARTDTQYF.

The rearrangement links TRBV10-3 to TRBJ2-7, with D possibly being TRBD1 or TRBD2 (6 bases each). Germline V gene sequence: CDR1 ENHRY, CDR2 SYGVKD. V lost 7 bases and J lost 3, with 16 bases in between. This CDR3 is 14 amino acids long. CDR3 DNA: TGTGCCATCACCTCGGGGGCAGGGGACTACGAGCAGTACTTC. It is translated as CAITSGAGDYEQYF.

This chain uses TRBV6-5 with TRBJ2-2; the match to TRBD2 covers 8 bases. Germline V gene sequence: CDR1 MNHEY, CDR2 SVGAGI. V lost 2 bases, J lost 7 bases, and 6 bases stayed unmatched. The CDR3 sequence is 15 residues long. The CDR3 spells CASSYKASGLGELFF. CDR3 coding DNA: TGTGCCAGCAGTTACAAAGCTAGCGGGCTCGGGGAGCTGTTTTTT.

The V call is TRBV14, the J call TRBJ2-7, with a possible D match to TRBD1 (5 bases). With 5 bases removed from V and 2 bases from J, the gap between germline ends came to 16 bases. There are 15 residues in the CDR3. Germline CDR1 is SGHDN and CDR2 is FVKESK. The CDR3 here is CASSSTLGATYEQYF. CDR3 sequence (DNA): TGTGCCAGCAGCTCCACTTTAGGGGCGACCTACGAGCAGTACTTC.

There are many counts of this clonotype. In DNA form, the CDR3 reads TGTGCCTGGAGCAGGGTTGCGGGAGACTATGGCTACACCTTC. It translates to CAWSRVAGDYGYTF. The gene calls are TRBV30 and TRBJ1-2; D possibly corresponds to TRBD1 (5 bases). The CDR3 contains 14 residues. Germline loops: CDR1 GTSNPN, CDR2 SVGIG (reference sequence). V gave up 3 bases and J gave up 3 bases, with 14 bases separating them. Full variable domain (missing parts from reference TRBV30 and TRBJ1-2): SQTIHQWPATLVQPVGSPLSLECTVEGTSNPNLYWYRQAAGRGLQLLFYSVGIGQISSEVPQNLSASRPQDRQFILSSKKLLLSDSGFYLCAWSRVAGDYGYTFGSGTRLTVV.

CDR3 region: CASSLLSGVYEQYF. CDR3 coding DNA: TGTGCCAGCTCACTTCTGTCCGGGGTCTACGAGCAGTACTTC. The chain employs TRBV18 and TRBJ2-7; D might be TRBD2 (5 bases). The CDR3 contains 14 residues. V gave up 4 bases and J gave up 3 bases, with 13 bases separating them. Germline loops: CDR1 KGHSH, CDR2 LQKENI.

This clonotype came up many times. V and J are TRBV10-1 and TRBJ1-1; D is ambiguous. This CDR3 has 14 residues. V gave up 0 bases and J gave up 1 base, with 6 bases separating them. Germline V gene lookup returns CDR1 WNHNN and CDR2 SYGVQD (reference sequence). This CDR3 reads CASSESQANTEAFF. The DNA for the CDR3 is TGCGCCAGCAGTGAGTCTCAGGCGAACACTGAAGCTTTCTTT.

The chain combines TRBV28 with TRBJ2-7, with TRBD1 matching 7 bases. V shed 7 bases, J shed 5 bases, and the junction held 11 bases outside the gene matches. Germline V CDR1 and CDR2: MDHEN, SYDVKM. The CDR3 runs 14 residues. CDR3 in amino acids: CASTSQGPQDEQYF. The DNA for the CDR3 is TGTGCCAGCACCTCACAGGGGCCCCAGGACGAGCAGTACTTC. The full variable domain, rest sourced from reference TRBV28 and TRBJ2-7, is DVKVTQSSRYLVKRTGEKVFLECVQDMDHENMFWYRQDPGLGLRLIYFSYDVKMKEKGDIPEGYSVSREKKERFSLILESASTNQTSMYLCASTSQGPQDEQYFGPGTRLTVT.

This clonotype was counted many times. The chain employs TRBV6-5 and TRBJ2-5, with 12 bases matching TRBD1. Germline V gene lookup returns CDR1 MNHEY and CDR2 SVGAGI. The CDR3 sequence is 16 residues long. Germline trimming cut 2 bases from V and 5 bases from J; bases unmatched to any gene: 6. CDR3 sequence reads: CASSYGTGGRKETQYF. DNA of the CDR3: TGTGCCAGCAGTTACGGGACAGGGGGCCGAAAGGAGACCCAGTACTTC.

This clonotype was recorded at least ten times. This chain uses TRBV9 with TRBJ2-1; the match to TRBD1 covers 8 bases. Looked up from germline, CDR1 is SGDLS and CDR2 is YYNGEE. Germline trimming cut 0 bases from V and 0 bases from J; bases unmatched to any gene: 5. The CDR3 contains 17 residues. The CDR3 is CASSVVWDRSSYNEQFF. CDR3 in DNA: TGTGCCAGCAGCGTAGTTTGGGACAGGAGCTCCTACAATGAGCAGTTCTTC.

The chain combines TRBV6-1 with TRBJ1-2; D not resolved. The CDR3 runs to 14 residues. Germline V gene sequence: CDR1 MNHNS, CDR2 SASEGT. V was pared by 5 bases and J by 8 bases, with 18 bases between. In nucleotides, the CDR3 is TGTGCCAGCAGTCCCCGACTTGGGGAGGGAGGCTACACCTTC. Protein product: CASSPRLGEGGYTF.

The chain uses TRBV3-1 and TRBJ1-2; TRBD1 is a possible D gene (6 bases). Germline V gene data show CDR1 as LGHDT and CDR2 as YNNKEL (reference sequence). This CDR3 spans 14 amino acids. Trimming stripped 6 bases from V and 2 bases from J, with 13 bases between. The CDR3, as DNA: TGTGCCAGCAGGGAACAGGGCTTAAACTATGGCTACACCTTC. Protein sequence: CASREQGLNYGYTF.